This entry features one T cell receptor (beta chain) sequence. The antigen is not known. The CDR3 totals 15 residues. V gave up 2 bases and J gave up 0 bases, with 10 bases separating them. Germline V lookup: CDR1 SEHNR, CDR2 FQNEAQ (reference sequence). The data originate from a study of vaccination and CD4 T cells after COVID-19. Turning to the study itself: Stimuli were overlapping spike peptide pools of SARS-CoV-2 and three common cold coronaviruses (HCoV-NL63, HCoV-OC43, HCoV-229E).

Scientists ran DNA taken from cultured CD4+ T cells through the Oncomine TCR Beta short-read assay for sequencing. TCRdb re-derived calls from the PCR reads in MiXCR, one entry per CDR3 protein. The table shows 15,000 to 20,000 distinct CDR3 sequences, with roughly 45% occurring only once. Study-level results: Relatively few convalescent patients were studied; early post-infection timepoints were not included. Convalescent patients displayed a median about 86% of reactive clones emerging only post-vaccination.

Indicated treatment: roughly ten-day PBMC culture with coronavirus spike peptide pools or control peptides (ViraFEST assay). Under the ViraFEST approach, antigen-specific T cells were expanded with peptide pools and TCRs subsequently sequenced. The chain has TRBV7-9 and TRBJ2-5; D is tentatively TRBD1 or TRBD2 (5 bases each). This clonotype was sampled from a human donor who had recovered from COVID-19. The sequenced sample was CD4+ T cells from blood, cultured in vitro, obtained before SARS-CoV-2 vaccination. The CDR3 sequence: CASSLTGAYQETQYF. The CDR3 coding sequence is TGTGCCAGCAGCTTAACCGGGGCGTACCAAGAGACCCAGTACTTC.